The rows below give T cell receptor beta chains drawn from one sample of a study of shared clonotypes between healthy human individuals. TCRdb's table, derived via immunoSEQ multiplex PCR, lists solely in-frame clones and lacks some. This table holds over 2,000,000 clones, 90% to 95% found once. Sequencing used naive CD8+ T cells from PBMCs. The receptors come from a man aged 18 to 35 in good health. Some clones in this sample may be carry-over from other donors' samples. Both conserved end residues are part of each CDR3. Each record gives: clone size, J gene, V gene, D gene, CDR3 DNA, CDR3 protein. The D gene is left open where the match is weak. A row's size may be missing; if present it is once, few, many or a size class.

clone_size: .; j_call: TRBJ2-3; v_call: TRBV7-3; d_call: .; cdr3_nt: TGTGCCAGCAGCCCCCTCGGGTTTAATACGCAGTATTTT; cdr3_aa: CASSPLGFNTQYF
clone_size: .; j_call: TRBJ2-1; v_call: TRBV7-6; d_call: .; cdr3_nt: TGTGCCAGCAGCTTATCGGGGTCAGGGGCGGGTAATGAGCAGTTCTTC; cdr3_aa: CASSLSGSGAGNEQFF
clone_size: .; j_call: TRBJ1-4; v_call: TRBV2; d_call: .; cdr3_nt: TGTGCCAGCAGTGGGAGGCCCGGGGCCCCCTTTGGACTGTTTTTT; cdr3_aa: CASSGRPGAPFGLFF
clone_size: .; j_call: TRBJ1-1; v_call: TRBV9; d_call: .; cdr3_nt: TGTGCCAGCAGCGTAGGGGGAAGGACTGAAGCTTTCTTT; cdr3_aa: CASSVGGRTEAFF
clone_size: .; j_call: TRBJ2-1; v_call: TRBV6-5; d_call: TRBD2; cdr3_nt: TGTGCCAGCAGTTACTCTAGCGGGACTCACAATGAGCAGTTCTTC; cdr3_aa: CASSYSSGTHNEQFF
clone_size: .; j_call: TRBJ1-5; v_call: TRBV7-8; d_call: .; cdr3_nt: TGTGCCAGCAGCACATACATCAGGGGCGGCTATCAGCCCCAGCATTTT; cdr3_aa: CASSTYIRGGYQPQHF
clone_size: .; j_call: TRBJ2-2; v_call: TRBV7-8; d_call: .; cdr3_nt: TGTGCCAGCAGCTTAGAACCCGGGGAGCTGTTTTTT; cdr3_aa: CASSLEPGELFF
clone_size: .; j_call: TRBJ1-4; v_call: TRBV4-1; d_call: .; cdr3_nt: TGCGCCAGCAGCCAACCTAGGAGGGGGGGTCGTGAAAAACTGTTTTTT; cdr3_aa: CASSQPRRGGREKLFF
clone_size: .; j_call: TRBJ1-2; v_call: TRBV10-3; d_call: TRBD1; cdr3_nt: TGTGCCATTCAGGACAGGGCAGGCGGCTACACCTTC; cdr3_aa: CAIQDRAGGYTF
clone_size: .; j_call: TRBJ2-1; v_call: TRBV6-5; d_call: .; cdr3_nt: TGTGCCAGCAGTTACTCATCATGGGCCCTCTACAATGAGCAGTTCTTC; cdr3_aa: CASSYSSWALYNEQFF
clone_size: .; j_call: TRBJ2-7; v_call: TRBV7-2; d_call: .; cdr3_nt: TGTGCCAGCAGCTTCTTAGGGAAGTCCTACGAGCAGTACTTC; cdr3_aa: CASSFLGKSYEQYF
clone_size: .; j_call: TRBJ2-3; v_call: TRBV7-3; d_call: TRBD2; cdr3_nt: TGTGCCAGCAGCTTTAGCGGGAGCGGGACAGATACGCAGTATTTT; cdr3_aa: CASSFSGSGTDTQYF
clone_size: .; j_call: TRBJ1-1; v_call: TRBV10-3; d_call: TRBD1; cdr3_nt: TGTGCCATCAGTGAGTCGCGACAGGGTTCGAGCACTGAAGCTTTCTTT; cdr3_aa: CAISESRQGSSTEAFF
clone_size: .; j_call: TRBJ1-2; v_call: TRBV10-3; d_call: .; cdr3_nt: TGTGCCATCAGTGAGTCGAGGGGGGGACCGGGCCTCGTTGACTATGGCTACACCTTC; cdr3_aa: CAISESRGGPGLVDYGYTF
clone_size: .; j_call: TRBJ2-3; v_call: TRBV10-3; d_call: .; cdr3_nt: TGTGCCATCAGTGACCCTACTCTGACTAGCACAGATACGCAGTATTTT; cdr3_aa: CAISDPTLTSTDTQYF
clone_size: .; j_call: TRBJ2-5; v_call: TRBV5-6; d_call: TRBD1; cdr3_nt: TGTGCCAGCAGTTCCACACAGGGGGAAGAGACCCAGTACTTC; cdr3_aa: CASSSTQGEETQYF
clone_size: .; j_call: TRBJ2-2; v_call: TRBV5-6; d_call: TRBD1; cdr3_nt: TGTGCCAGCACAGGGGGCACGAACACCGGGGAGCTGTTTTTT; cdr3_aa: CASTGGTNTGELFF
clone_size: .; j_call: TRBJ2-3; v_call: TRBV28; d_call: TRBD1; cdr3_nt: TGTGCCAGCAGTGAAAGGGACAGAAGGACAGATACGCAGTATTTT; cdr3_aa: CASSERDRRTDTQYF
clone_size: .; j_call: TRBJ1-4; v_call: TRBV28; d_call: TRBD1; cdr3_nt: TGTGCCAGCAGTCCCCTGACAGGGACTAATGAAAAACTGTTTTTT; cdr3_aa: CASSPLTGTNEKLFF
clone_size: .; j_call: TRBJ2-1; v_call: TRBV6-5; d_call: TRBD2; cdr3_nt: TGTGCCAGCAGTCCCTGGGCGGGAGGGTACAATGAGCAGTTCTTC; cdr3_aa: CASSPWAGGYNEQFF
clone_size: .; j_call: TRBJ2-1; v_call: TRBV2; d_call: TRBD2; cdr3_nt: TGTGCCAGCACCCCGGGACTAGCGGGAGGAGTGACCTACAATGAGCAGTTCTTC; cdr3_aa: CASTPGLAGGVTYNEQFF
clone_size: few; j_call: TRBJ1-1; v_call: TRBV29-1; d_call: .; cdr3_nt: TGCAGCGTTGACGTGAACACTGAAGCTTTCTTT; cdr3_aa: CSVDVNTEAFF
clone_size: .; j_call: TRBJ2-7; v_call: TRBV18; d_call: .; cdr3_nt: TGTGCCAGCTCAACCTCTGACAGGAGCTCCTACGAGCAGTACTTC; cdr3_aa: CASSTSDRSSYEQYF
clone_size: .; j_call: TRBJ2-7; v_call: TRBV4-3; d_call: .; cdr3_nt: TGCGCCAGCAGCCCGGGCTGGGGCTACGAGCAGTACTTC; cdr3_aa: CASSPGWGYEQYF
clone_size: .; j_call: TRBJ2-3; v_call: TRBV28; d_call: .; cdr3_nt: TGTGCCAGCAGGGCCTGGACAGCGACAGATACGCAGTATTTT; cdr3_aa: CASRAWTATDTQYF